The 8 T cell receptor beta chains in this list originate from one sample, sequenced in a study of OX40 agonist ivuxolimab in advanced cancers. Method: immunoSEQ multiplex PCR; TCRdb's copy keeps in-frame clones and lacks some. Among around 12,000 clones listed, 90% were seen once. Source: CD4+ or CD8+ T cells sorted from blood, taken in a trial of the OX40 agonist ivuxolimab. The receptor source for this set is an adult with an advanced solid tumor such as melanoma, head and neck, liver or kidney cancer.

The V gene is TRBV27, the J gene TRBJ2-7, with 11 bases fitting TRBD2. With V trimmed by 7 bases and J by 3 bases, 8 bases remained unmatched. CDR1 is MNHEY, CDR2 SMNVEV, per germline (reference sequence). The CDR3 length is 15 residues. The CDR3: CASTLIAGGIYEQYF. The DNA for the CDR3 is TGTGCCAGCACTCTTATAGCGGGAGGGATCTACGAGCAGTACTTC.

The chain is built from TRBV2 and TRBJ2-6; 7 nucleotides line up with TRBD1. This CDR3 spans 16 amino acids. The V segment lost 4 bases and the J segment 0 bases; nucleotides outside the gene matches: 3. In germline, CDR1 is SNHLY, CDR2 FYNNEI. In DNA form, the CDR3 reads TGTGCCAGCAGTGGACAGGGTCCCTCTGGGGCCAACGTCCTGACTTTC. It is translated as CASSGQGPSGANVLTF.

This sequence joins TRBV7-9 and TRBJ2-1; a weak D match, TRBD1 (6 bases). V was clipped by 4 bases and J by 6 bases, with 16 bases between them. CDR1 SEHNR and CDR2 FQNEAQ come from the germline V gene (reference sequence). The CDR3 spans 15 residues. This CDR3 is CASSYGGQGSNEQFF. CDR3 sequence (DNA): TGTGCCAGCAGCTACGGAGGTCAGGGGTCCAATGAGCAGTTCTTC.

This chain uses TRBV4-3 with TRBJ2-1; TRBD2 agrees at 13 bases. Germline V gene sequence: CDR1 LGHNA, CDR2 YSLEER. The CDR3 length is 17 residues. The ends lost 0 bases at V and 4 bases at J; junction bases unmatched: 3. The CDR3 DNA reads as TGCGCCAGCAGCCAAGAGACTAGCGGGGGGCGTTACAATGAGCAGTTCTTC. Translation gives CASSQETSGGRYNEQFF.

The J gene is TRBJ1-2, the V gene TRBV11-3, with 10 positions matching TRBD1. The V and J ends lost 2 bases and 2 bases, in that order; junction bases with no gene match: 2. The germline CDR1 and CDR2 sequences are SGHNT and YENEEA. The CDR3 is 15 amino acids. The CDR3 DNA follows: TGTGCCAGCAGCTTATGGACAGGGGGAAACTATGGCTACACCTTC. Translated: CASSLWTGGNYGYTF.

The chain uses TRBV5-6 and TRBJ1-2; TRBD1 is a possible D gene (6 bases). V gave up 3 bases and J gave up 7 bases, with 19 bases separating them. This CDR3 region has 15 residues. Germline loops: CDR1 SGHDT, CDR2 YYEEEE. The CDR3 is CASSSSRGGPLGYTF. CDR3 in DNA: TGTGCCAGCAGCTCCAGCAGGGGAGGACCTCTTGGCTACACCTTC.

This sequence joins TRBV29-1 and TRBJ2-3; D may be TRBD1 (5 bases). Germline CDR1 SQVTM, CDR2 ANQGSEA. V was shortened by 7 bases and J by 1 base, with 15 bases between the two germline ends. The CDR3 consists of 14 residues. CDR3 region: CSAPTDARTDTQYF. As DNA, the CDR3 is TGCAGCGCCCCGACAGACGCACGCACAGATACGCAGTATTTT.

This chain joins TRBV5-6 and TRBJ1-4, with D perhaps TRBD1 (6 bases). CDR3 size: 13 residues. Germline CDR1 SGHDT, CDR2 YYEEEE. V lost 0 bases and J lost 7, with 7 bases in between. CDR3 in DNA: TGTGCCAGCAGCTTGGGAGGGGGTGAAAAACTGTTTTTT. Encoded protein: CASSLGGGEKLFF.